One and the same sample provided the 28 T cell receptor beta chains below, sequenced in a study of cytomegalovirus exposure and HLA in healthy donors. The PCR made use of 60 Vbeta and 13 Jbeta primers. Method: immunoSEQ multiplex PCR; TCRdb's copy keeps in-frame clones and lacks some. The sample lists 100,000 or so clones; 62% were seen once. The specimen sequenced was PBMCs. These TCRs come from a woman between 25 and 40 years old in good health and CMV-seropositive.

The chain has TRBV5-8 and TRBJ2-2; 7 nucleotides line up with TRBD1. CDR1 and CDR2 from the germline V gene are SGHTS and YDEGEE. This CDR3 has 15 amino acids. Unmatched junction bases numbered 10, after V lost 4 bases and J lost 7 bases. Written as DNA, the CDR3 is TGTGCCAGCAGCCGCCAACAGGGGTCGGTCGGGGAGCTGTTTTTT. This codes for CASSRQQGSVGELFF.

The chain recombines TRBV27 with TRBJ1-6; possibly TRBD1 for D (5 bases). Germline V gene lookup returns CDR1 MNHEY and CDR2 SMNVEV (reference sequence). This CDR3 has 15 amino acids. V was shortened by 7 bases and J by 7 bases, with 17 bases between the two germline ends. CDR3 in DNA: TGTGCCAGCAATGGAAATGTGGGGCCAAATTCACCCCTCCACTTT. Amino acids: CASNGNVGPNSPLHF.

This chain uses TRBV2 with TRBJ1-1; 7 bases are shared with TRBD1. From germline, CDR1 is SNHLY and CDR2 FYNNEI. The length of the CDR3 is 14 residues. Trimming removed 3 bases from V and 4 bases from J; junction bases left unmatched: 5. Here the CDR3 DNA reads TGTGCCAGCAGTGACAGGCAGGGGGGCACTGAAGCTTTCTTT. Translating it yields CASSDRQGGTEAFF.

This chain links TRBV5-1 with TRBJ2-3; D is undetermined. The CDR3 sequence is 16 residues long. CDR1 is SGHRS, CDR2 YFSETQ, per germline. V gave up 3 bases and J gave up 2 bases, with 16 bases separating them. The chain's CDR3 is CASSSLPVADTDTQYF. The CDR3 coding sequence is TGCGCCAGCAGCTCCCTTCCCGTGGCGGACACAGATACGCAGTATTTT.

The V call is TRBV11-2, the J call TRBJ2-1, with TRBD1 matching 9 bases. The CDR3 spans 15 residues. The V and J ends lost 6 bases and 4 bases, in that order; junction bases with no gene match: 7. Germline CDR1 and CDR2: SGHAT and FQNNGV. The CDR3 loop is CASRLGGQGYNEQFF. DNA for the CDR3: TGTGCCAGCAGGTTGGGGGGACAGGGATACAATGAGCAGTTCTTC.

Concerning this clone: One junction end disagrees with the germline gene, perhaps due to a read error. The chain links TRBV6-1 to TRBJ1-3, with TRBD1 identical over 8 bases. This CDR3 spans 12 amino acids. Germline V gene data show CDR1 as MNHNS and CDR2 as SASEGT. The CDR3 sequence is CASSELFGTGYF. CDR3 nucleotides: TGTGCCAGCAGTGAACTTTTCGGGACAGGATACTTT.

This clone appeared a few times. The CDR3 is CASSLGLAGGEQFF. CDR3 nucleotides: TGTGCCAGCAGCTTGGGGCTAGCGGGGGGGGAGCAGTTCTTC. This rearrangement joins TRBV5-6 to TRBJ2-1, with 12 bases matching TRBD2. Germline V CDR1 and CDR2: SGHDT, YYEEEE. There are 14 residues in the CDR3. Unmatched junction bases numbered 2, after V lost 0 bases and J lost 10 bases.

The chain is built from TRBV5-4 and TRBJ2-1; 8 bases fit TRBD1. The germline CDR1 and CDR2 sequences are SGHNT and YYREEE (reference sequence). The trim removed 4 bases at V and 7 bases at J, leaving 10 bases unmatched. The CDR3 spans 15 residues. The CDR3 coding sequence is TGTGCCAGCAGCCCGAATAACAGGGGGAAGAATGAGCAGTTCTTC. Translated, it gives CASSPNNRGKNEQFF.

V and J are TRBV9 and TRBJ2-1; D unresolved. V gave up 0 bases and J gave up 0 bases, with 10 bases separating them. The CDR3 covers 16 residues. Germline loops: CDR1 SGDLS, CDR2 YYNGEE. In DNA form, the CDR3 reads TGTGCCAGCAGCGTAGTAAGCGATAGCTCCTACAATGAGCAGTTCTTC. This gives the protein CASSVVSDSSYNEQFF. Full variable domain (remainder filled in from reference TRBV9 and TRBJ2-1): DSGVTQTPKHLITATGQRVTLRCSPRSGDLSVYWYQQSLDQGLQFLIQYYNGEERAKGNILERFSAQQFPDLHSELNLSSLELGDSALYFCASSVVSDSSYNEQFFGPGTRLTVL.

This clone was observed once. V gene TRBV6-1 combines with J gene TRBJ1-2; 7 bases are shared with TRBD1. The V gene end was trimmed by 6 bases and the J gene end by 0 bases; junction bases not matched to a gene: 4. This CDR3 region has 14 residues. The germline CDR1 and CDR2 sequences are MNHNS and SASEGT. The CDR3 loop is CASRGQFANYGYTF. The CDR3 nucleotides are TGTGCCAGCAGGGGACAGTTCGCTAACTATGGCTACACCTTC.

This clone was observed once. The chain employs TRBV18 and TRBJ2-4; perhaps TRBD1 as D (5 bases). The CDR3 covers 14 residues. Germline V lookup: CDR1 KGHSH, CDR2 LQKENI. Trimming removed 6 bases at V and 2 bases at J, with 11 bases between. CDR3 in amino acids: CASSLTGTKNIQYF. The DNA for the CDR3 is TGTGCCAGCTCTCTCACAGGCACCAAAAACATTCAGTACTTC.

J is TRBJ1-1 and V is TRBV7-2, with D hard to call. The CDR3 extends over 14 amino acids. V was shortened by 4 bases and J by 4 bases, with 13 bases between the two germline ends. Looked up from germline, CDR1 is SGHTA and CDR2 is FQGNSA. This CDR3 is CASSSWEISTEAFF. CDR3 sequence (DNA): TGTGCCAGCAGCTCCTGGGAGATCTCCACTGAAGCTTTCTTT.

The rearrangement uses TRBV7-9 and TRBJ1-3; D gene uncertain. Germline lookup yields CDR1 SEHNR and CDR2 FQNEAQ (reference sequence). This CDR3 spans 17 amino acids. V lost 4 bases to trimming and J lost 0 bases, with 16 bases between them. The CDR3 reads CASSSYWTGGSGNTIYF. The CDR3 bases are TGTGCCAGCAGCTCTTATTGGACGGGAGGCTCTGGAAACACCATATATTTT. The variable domain in full, completed from reference TRBV7-9 and TRBJ1-3, reads DTGVSQNPRHKITKRGQNVTFRCDPISEHNRLYWYRQTLGQGPEFLTYFQNEAQLEKSRLLSDRFSAERPKGSFSTLEIQRTEQGDSAMYLCASSSYWTGGSGNTIYFGEGSWLTVV.

This clone was recorded a few times. V is TRBV28 and J is TRBJ2-5; 10 nucleotides align to TRBD1. The CDR3 covers 13 residues. Germline CDR1 and CDR2: MDHEN and SYDVKM. DNA for the CDR3: TGTGCTACGGGGACAGGGGCCGTAGAGACCCAGTACTTC. Its protein is CATGTGAVETQYF. Based on the CDR3 plus reference TRBV28 and TRBJ2-5, the full variable domain is DVKVTQSSRYLVKRTGEKVFLECVQDMDHENMFWYRQDPGLGLRLIYFSYDVKMKEKGDIPEGYSVSREKKERFSLILESASTNQTSMYLCATGTGAVETQYFGPGTRLLVL.

This rearrangement joins TRBV28 to TRBJ1-4, with 12 bases identical to TRBD1. CDR1 is MDHEN and CDR2 is SYDVKM in the germline V gene. After removal of 5 bases from V and 4 bases from J, the junction contained 8 bases not matched to a gene. The CDR3 consists of 17 residues. The CDR3 sequence: CASSTRDRGRNNEKLFF. CDR3 in DNA: TGTGCCAGCAGTACCCGGGACAGGGGGCGTAATAATGAAAAACTGTTTTTT.

The V and J genes are TRBV5-8 and TRBJ1-2; TRBD1 agrees at 9 bases. Trimming took 4 bases from V and 1 from J; bases not matched to a gene: 8. The length of the CDR3 is 16 residues. Germline V CDR1 and CDR2: SGHTS, YDEGEE. In nucleotides, the CDR3 is TGTGCCAGCAGCCCAGGACAGGGGATTTTTAACTATGGCTACACCTTC. Translating it yields CASSPGQGIFNYGYTF.

This chain links TRBV15 with TRBJ1-1; D is unclear. Trimming took off 0 bases at V and 0 bases at J, with 5 bases between the two ends. The germline gives CDR1 LNHNV, CDR2 YYDKDF (reference sequence). The CDR3 is made up of 14 amino acids. CDR3 region: CATSRDTVNTEAFF. The CDR3 coding sequence is TGTGCCACCAGCAGAGATACGGTGAACACTGAAGCTTTCTTT.

The J gene is TRBJ2-1, the V gene TRBV2, with TRBD2 matching 14 bases. This CDR3 contains 16 residues. CDR1 and CDR2 from the germline V gene are SNHLY and FYNNEI. Trimming cost V 6 bases and J 4 bases; bases outside gene matches: 5. Here the CDR3 reads CASSGTSGGPYNEQFF. For the CDR3, the DNA is TGTGCCAGCAGCGGGACTAGCGGGGGACCTTACAATGAGCAGTTCTTC.

The table lists this clone with a few counts. This chain links TRBV5-1 with TRBJ1-2, with D perhaps matching TRBD1 (5 bases). The CDR3 loop spans 14 amino acids. Trimming pared 1 base from V and 2 bases from J, leaving 9 bases between. Germline CDR1 is SGHRS and CDR2 is YFSETQ. The CDR3 DNA reads as TGCGCCAGCAGCTTGTCGGGGGACAACTATGGCTACACCTTC. Its protein product is CASSLSGDNYGYTF.

CDR3: CASSESRGSYNEQFF. In nucleotides, the CDR3 is TGCGCCAGCAGTGAGTCTCGGGGGTCCTACAATGAGCAGTTCTTC. The genes are TRBV10-2 and TRBJ2-1; perhaps TRBD2 as D (6 bases). Trimming cost V 0 bases and J 1 base, with 7 bases left between them. In germline, CDR1 is WSHSY, CDR2 SAAADI. CDR3 length: 15 amino acids.

The V and J genes are TRBV7-2 and TRBJ1-1; 9 bases map to TRBD1. Per the germline V gene, CDR1 is SGHTA and CDR2 is FQGNSA. J gave up 3 bases and V 2 bases, and 7 bases lay outside the gene matches. This CDR3 comprises 16 residues. The CDR3 region is CASSLRPDRGDTEAFF. The CDR3 DNA is TGTGCCAGCAGCTTACGGCCCGACAGGGGGGACACTGAAGCTTTCTTT.

The gene calls are TRBV5-6 and TRBJ2-6; D is perhaps TRBD2 (6 bases). Trimming took off 1 base at V and 2 bases at J, with 13 bases between the two ends. The germline gives CDR1 SGHDT, CDR2 YYEEEE. The CDR3 covers 17 residues. The CDR3 reads CASSLSRGWAGANVLTF. Written as DNA, the CDR3 is TGTGCCAGCAGCTTGTCACGGGGGTGGGCTGGGGCCAACGTCCTGACTTTC.

The chain couples TRBV19 to TRBJ1-3; D gene uncertain. Germline V lookup: CDR1 LNHDA, CDR2 SQIVND (reference sequence). Trimming cost V 4 bases and J 0 bases, with 7 bases left between them. The CDR3 loop spans 14 amino acids. The CDR3 loop reads CASSTSYSGNTIYF. The CDR3 DNA reads as TGTGCCAGTAGTACTTCTTACTCTGGAAACACCATATATTTT.

V is TRBV4-1 and J is TRBJ2-3, with 12 bases aligning to TRBD2. Germline values: CDR1 MGHRA, CDR2 YSYEKL. The length of the CDR3 is 20 residues. The ends lost 2 bases at V and 0 bases at J; junction bases unmatched: 12. DNA for the CDR3: TGCGCCAGCAGCCAACCGGGACTAGCGGGTCCCTTGGGTAGCACAGATACGCAGTATTTT. Protein sequence: CASSQPGLAGPLGSTDTQYF.

V is TRBV7-6 and J is TRBJ2-3; a possible D gene is TRBD1 (6 bases). This CDR3 spans 16 amino acids. Trimming removed 4 bases at V and 1 base at J, with 15 bases between. Germline V gives CDR1 SGHVS, CDR2 FNYEAQ. In DNA, the CDR3 is TGTGCCAGCAGCTCGCCTCAGGGGAAAGGCACAGATACGCAGTATTTT. Its protein product is CASSSPQGKGTDTQYF.

The gene calls are TRBV7-2 and TRBJ2-3, with D possibly TRBD1 on 5 matching bases. Germline V lookup: CDR1 SGHTA, CDR2 FQGNSA. The ends were cut back, 5 bases at V and 5 bases at J, with 14 bases in the middle. This CDR3 spans 14 amino acids. Here the CDR3 DNA reads TGTGCCAGCAGCCTCTATAGTCAGGGAGATACGCAGTATTTT. This translates into CASSLYSQGDTQYF.

This sequence joins TRBV27 and TRBJ1-2, with D unresolved. From germline, CDR1 is MNHEY and CDR2 SMNVEV (reference sequence). The ends were cut back, 5 bases at V and 8 bases at J, with 9 bases in the middle. The CDR3 totals 11 residues. CDR3: CASSPYRGYTF. The CDR3 nucleotides read TGTGCCAGCAGTCCCTACCGGGGCTACACCTTC.

This clone was counted a few times. The chain couples TRBV19 to TRBJ2-3, with TRBD1 matching 10 bases. V lost 3 bases, J lost 3 bases, and 9 bases stayed unmatched. The CDR3 length is 17 residues. Germline CDR1 is LNHDA and CDR2 is SQIVND (reference sequence). The CDR3 sequence: CASSMAPGTGVTDTQYF. CDR3 bases: TGTGCCAGTAGTATGGCACCCGGGACAGGGGTAACAGATACGCAGTATTTT.